The following is a T cell receptor (beta chain) sequence with its context. Its antigen is undetermined. This sample also contains other DNA sequences that code for the same CDR3. This record comes from a study of shared clonotypes between healthy human individuals. This CDR3 contains 12 residues. Germline V gene sequence: CDR1 KGHSH, CDR2 LQKENI. An assay was performed, and its level was deep. The authors' processing: Junction-only immunoSEQ data arrived without quality scores, meaning filtering differed. Method: immunoSEQ multiplex PCR; TCRdb's copy keeps in-frame clones and lacks some. The DNA gave D and trimming, while V, J and clone size come from that table. The sample lists around 440,000 clones; around 77% were seen once. General observations from the study: Having only a few donors restricted how much genetic and exposure-history diversity was captured.

The gene calls are TRBV18 and TRBJ2-5, with D uncertain. Gene TRBJ2-7 matches the end of the DNA better, so the J call may be wrong. This clonotype was obtained from a woman between 40 and 55 years old in good health. Some clones in this sample may be carry-over from other donors' samples. The sample taken for sequencing was PBMCs. CDR3 in amino acids: CASSPSSYEQYF. The CDR3, as DNA: TGTGCCAGCTCACCAAGCTCCTACGAGCAGTACTTC.